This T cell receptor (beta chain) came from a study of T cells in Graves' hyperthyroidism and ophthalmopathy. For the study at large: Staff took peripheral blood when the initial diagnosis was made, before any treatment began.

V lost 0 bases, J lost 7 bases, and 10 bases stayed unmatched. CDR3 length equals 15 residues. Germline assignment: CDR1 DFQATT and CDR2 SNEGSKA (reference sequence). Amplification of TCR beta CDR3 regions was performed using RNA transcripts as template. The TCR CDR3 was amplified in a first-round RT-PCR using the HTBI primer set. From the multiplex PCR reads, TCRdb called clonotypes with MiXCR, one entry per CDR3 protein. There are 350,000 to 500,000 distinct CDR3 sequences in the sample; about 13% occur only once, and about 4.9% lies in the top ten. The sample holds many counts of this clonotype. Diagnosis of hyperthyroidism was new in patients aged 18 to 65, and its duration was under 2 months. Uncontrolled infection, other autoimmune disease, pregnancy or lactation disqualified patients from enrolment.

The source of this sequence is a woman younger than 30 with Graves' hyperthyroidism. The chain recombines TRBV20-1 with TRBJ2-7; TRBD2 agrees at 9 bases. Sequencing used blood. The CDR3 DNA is TGCAGTGCTAGAGAGGGTAGCGGGGGCTTACGGGAGCAGTACTTC. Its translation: CSAREGSGGLREQYF.